The 17 T cell receptor beta chains below come from one sample, sequenced in a study of identifying expanded T cells in peripheral blood. This table comes from immunoSEQ multiplex PCR, and its TCRdb copy is limited to in-frame clones, with some not included. This table has around 94,000 clones, more than 70% appearing once. The sequencing sample was made of blood. Receptor source: a person aged 18 to 70 in good health.

CDR3 nucleotides: TGTGCCAGCAGTTTGTCGCAGGGTGCCTACTATGGCTACACCTTC. Amino acid sequence: CASSLSQGAYYGYTF. The chain employs TRBV28 and TRBJ1-2; a weak D match, TRBD1 (5 bases). Trimming removed 3 bases from V and 3 bases from J, with 14 bases in between. There are 15 residues in the CDR3. Per the germline V gene, CDR1 is MDHEN and CDR2 is SYDVKM.

The chain employs TRBV28 and TRBJ2-5, with D hard to call. V was cut by 3 bases and J by 1 base, with 12 bases left in between. The CDR3 covers 15 residues. CDR1 MDHEN and CDR2 SYDVKM come from the germline V gene. The CDR3, as DNA: TGTGCCAGCAGTTTGGCCGATAACCTCCAAGAGACCCAGTACTTC. It yields the protein CASSLADNLQETQYF. Full variable domain (missing parts from reference TRBV28 and TRBJ2-5): DVKVTQSSRYLVKRTGEKVFLECVQDMDHENMFWYRQDPGLGLRLIYFSYDVKMKEKGDIPEGYSVSREKKERFSLILESASTNQTSMYLCASSLADNLQETQYFGPGTRLLVL.

The gene calls are TRBV29-1 and TRBJ2-1, with 11 bases that match TRBD2. The V gene end was trimmed by 3 bases and the J gene end by 4 bases; junction bases not matched to a gene: 2. The CDR3 is 14 amino acids. Germline V gives CDR1 SQVTM, CDR2 ANQGSEA. The CDR3 DNA follows: TGCAGCGTTGAGGGACTAGCGGATTACAATGAGCAGTTCTTC. Residues: CSVEGLADYNEQFF.

This rearrangement joins TRBV2 to TRBJ1-5; D gene uncertain. This CDR3 is built from 15 residues. Trimming removed 6 bases from V and 1 base from J, with 13 bases in between. Germline CDR1 reads SNHLY; CDR2 reads FYNNEI. The CDR3 DNA reads TGTGCCAGCAGCCATGAGCTTTGGAGCAATCAGCCCCAGCATTTT. As protein: CASSHELWSNQPQHF.

The V call is TRBV13, the J call TRBJ2-1; a possible D gene is TRBD2 (6 bases). The germline V and J ends were trimmed by 4 bases and 8 bases, with 24 bases remaining between them. The germline V gene has CDR1 PRHDT and CDR2 FYEKMQ (reference sequence). The CDR3 extends over 17 amino acids. The CDR3 loop is CASSYRLAGGSRDEQFF. The CDR3, as DNA: TGTGCCAGCAGCTACCGATTGGCTGGGGGGAGTAGGGATGAGCAGTTCTTC.

This clone has at least ten counts. This sample includes further DNA sequences coding for the same CDR3. V is TRBV7-9 and J is TRBJ2-7, with a tentative D call TRBD1 (5 bases). The CDR3 has 14 amino acids. Germline CDR1 reads SEHNR; CDR2 reads FQNEAQ (reference sequence). V was cut by 1 base and J by 2 bases, with 9 bases left in between. In DNA form, the CDR3 reads TGTGCCAGCAGCTTAGTCGCAGGGACCTACGAGCAGTACTTC. As protein: CASSLVAGTYEQYF.

The genes are TRBV28 and TRBJ2-3, with no clear D. The CDR3 runs 13 residues. Germline CDR1 MDHEN, CDR2 SYDVKM. The V end lost 5 bases, the J end lost 4 bases, and 10 bases lay between the germline ends. The CDR3 sequence is CASSLEQADTQYF. DNA of the CDR3: TGTGCCAGCAGTCTCGAACAAGCAGATACGCAGTATTTT.

This chain links TRBV19 with TRBJ1-4; D unresolved. Germline lookup yields CDR1 LNHDA and CDR2 SQIVND (reference sequence). There are 12 residues in the CDR3. With 5 bases removed from V and 8 bases from J, the gap between germline ends came to 9 bases. Written as DNA, the CDR3 is TGTGCCAGTAGTGAATCAAAGGAAAAACTGTTTTTT. Protein product: CASSESKEKLFF.

This sequence joins TRBV28 and TRBJ2-7; possibly TRBD1 for D (5 bases). CDR3 length: 16 residues. CDR1 MDHEN and CDR2 SYDVKM come from the germline V gene. The V gene lost 4 bases and the J gene lost 2 bases, with 18 bases spanning the gap. DNA of the CDR3: TGTGCCAGCAGTTCCACATTACAGGCCGGACCCTACGAGCAGTACTTC. It translates to CASSSTLQAGPYEQYF.

J is TRBJ1-1 and V is TRBV19; 11 nucleotides match TRBD1. Losses at the gene ends were 5 bases for V and 5 bases for J; bases not matched to a gene: 7. The CDR3 contains 15 residues. Germline-derived CDR1 and CDR2 are LNHDA and SQIVND (reference sequence). The CDR3 loop is CASSYTGQGGTEAFF. The DNA for the CDR3 is TGTGCCAGTAGTTACACGGGACAGGGGGGGACTGAAGCTTTCTTT.

The chain recombines TRBV9 with TRBJ1-1, with TRBD1 matching over 9 bases. CDR1 is SGDLS, CDR2 YYNGEE, per germline. The CDR3 is 14 amino acids. The ends lost 3 bases at V and 5 bases at J; junction bases unmatched: 5. The CDR3 sequence: CASSAGTGRTEAFF. The CDR3 DNA is TGTGCCAGCAGCGCCGGGACAGGGAGGACTGAAGCTTTCTTT.

This clone has just one count. V gene TRBV5-5 combines with J gene TRBJ2-2; D is ambiguous. CDR1 and CDR2 from the germline V gene are SGHKS and YYEKEE (reference sequence). V lost 1 base, J lost 7 bases, and 8 bases lay in between. This CDR3 comprises 13 residues. This CDR3 reads CASSLSAIGELFF. In DNA, the CDR3 is TGTGCCAGCAGCTTGTCGGCCATCGGGGAGCTGTTTTTT.

The chain combines TRBV28 with TRBJ1-1; possibly TRBD1 for D (6 bases). The length of the CDR3 is 14 residues. Trimming left V 6 bases short and J 4 bases short, with 15 bases between. Germline values: CDR1 MDHEN, CDR2 SYDVKM. The CDR3 reads CASRLTGRRTEAFF. CDR3 DNA sequence: TGTGCCAGCAGGTTGACAGGACGGCGCACTGAAGCTTTCTTT.

The V gene is TRBV27, the J gene TRBJ2-7; 8 bases match TRBD2. CDR3 size: 13 residues. The ends lost 5 bases at V and 4 bases at J; junction bases unmatched: 4. Germline V CDR1 and CDR2: MNHEY, SMNVEV (reference sequence). The CDR3 is CASSTTSAYEQYF. In DNA form, the CDR3 reads TGTGCCAGCAGTACGACTAGCGCGTACGAGCAGTACTTC.

This clone occurred a few times. J is TRBJ1-3 and V is TRBV4-2; the D gene is possibly TRBD1 (5 bases). The CDR3 covers 15 residues. The germline V and J ends were trimmed by 2 bases and 0 bases, with 8 bases remaining between them. The germline gives CDR1 LGHNA, CDR2 YNFKEQ. This chain's CDR3 is CASSQTDSSGNTIYF. The CDR3 DNA is TGTGCCAGCAGCCAAACCGACAGCTCTGGAAACACCATATATTTT.

The V call is TRBV6-1, the J call TRBJ2-3; D is possibly TRBD1 (5 bases). Germline V CDR1 and CDR2: MNHNS, SASEGT. The CDR3 length is 13 residues. V shed 6 bases and J shed 2 bases, with 9 bases lying between them. DNA of the CDR3: TGTGCCAGCAGCGAGACAGACACAGATACGCAGTATTTT. It yields the protein CASSETDTDTQYF.

The V gene is TRBV19, the J gene TRBJ2-5; 14 nucleotides line up with TRBD2. The germline gives CDR1 LNHDA, CDR2 SQIVND (reference sequence). This CDR3 is 17 amino acids long. The trim removed 1 base at V and 2 bases at J, leaving 3 bases unmatched. This chain's CDR3 is CASSIAGLAGGQETQYF. CDR3 nucleotide sequence: TGTGCCAGTAGTATAGCTGGACTAGCGGGAGGACAAGAGACCCAGTACTTC.